A single sample is the source of the 9 T cell receptor beta chains below, sequenced in a study of shared clonotypes between healthy human individuals. This table comes from immunoSEQ multiplex PCR, and its TCRdb copy is limited to in-frame clones, with some not included. The profile covers about 1.5 million clones, with around 98% appearing a single time and roughly 0.4% taken by the ten largest. What was sequenced was naive CD4+ T cells sorted from blood. Documented subset: CD45RA+ positively selected. The receptors shown here come from a man younger than 45 in good health.

The rearrangement uses TRBV4-1 and TRBJ2-5; D is possibly TRBD2 (5 bases). The CDR3 is 16 residues long. The V end was cut by 0 bases, the J end by 3 bases, with 14 bases between. Germline V gives CDR1 MGHRA, CDR2 YSYEKL. The CDR3 coding sequence is TGCGCCAGCAGCCAAGATTTTGTAGGGCGGGAAGAGACCCAGTACTTC. Translation: CASSQDFVGREETQYF.

This clone appeared a single time. The chain couples TRBV19 to TRBJ2-1; 7 nucleotides line up with TRBD1. Germline CDR1 and CDR2: LNHDA and SQIVND (reference sequence). The CDR3 has 13 amino acids. Losses at the gene ends were 10 bases for V and 6 bases for J; bases not matched to a gene: 9. The CDR3 nucleotides read TGTGCCACCAGGACAGGACCAAGCAATGAGCAGTTCTTC. Amino acids: CATRTGPSNEQFF.

This clone was seen just once. The V call is TRBV18, the J call TRBJ1-1, with D unclear. Per germline, CDR1 KGHSH and CDR2 LQKENI. The CDR3 sequence is 17 residues long. The germline V and J ends were trimmed by 4 bases and 2 bases, with 20 bases remaining between them. In nucleotides, the CDR3 is TGTGCCAGCTCACGCGCGACCGGGTACAAAGGAAACACTGAAGCTTTCTTT. This translates into CASSRATGYKGNTEAFF. Full variable domain (remainder filled in from reference TRBV18 and TRBJ1-1): NAGVMQNPRHLVRRRGQEARLRCSPMKGHSHVYWYRQLPEEGLKFMVYLQKENIIDESGMPKERFSAEFPKEGPSILRIQQVVRGDSAAYFCASSRATGYKGNTEAFFGQGTRLTVV.

The chain couples TRBV10-2 to TRBJ2-2; D is uncertain. This CDR3 contains 14 residues. Germline values: CDR1 WSHSY, CDR2 SAAADI. The V and J ends lost 5 bases and 4 bases respectively, with 11 bases between them. The CDR3 sequence: CASSPLLITGELFF. Written as DNA, the CDR3 is TGCGCCAGCAGTCCCCTACTGATCACCGGGGAGCTGTTTTTT.

V gene TRBV6-4 combines with J gene TRBJ2-2; D tentatively fits TRBD1 or TRBD2 (6 bases each). Looked up from germline, CDR1 is MRHNA and CDR2 is SNTAGT. V shed 5 bases and J shed 4 bases, with 14 bases lying between them. The CDR3 totals 15 residues. The CDR3 DNA follows: TGTGCCAGCAGTCATAAGGGGGGAGGCACCGGGGAGCTGTTTTTT. It encodes CASSHKGGGTGELFF.

Here the CDR3 DNA reads TGTGCCAGCAGCTTATCGGGGGGCGTCGAGCAGTACTTC. As protein: CASSLSGGVEQYF. This chain uses TRBV7-2 with TRBJ2-7; possible D gene TRBD2, 7 bases. The germline gives CDR1 SGHTA, CDR2 FQGNSA. There are 13 residues in the CDR3. The germline V and J ends were trimmed by 2 bases and 6 bases, with 11 bases remaining between them. The complete variable domain, with remaining parts taken from reference TRBV7-2 and TRBJ2-7, reads GAGVSQSPSNKVTEKGKDVELRCDPISGHTALYWYRQSLGQGLEFLIYFQGNSAPDKSGLPSDRFSAERTGGSVSTLTIQRTQQEDSAVYLCASSLSGGVEQYFGPGTRLTVT.

Only one count was recorded for this clone. J is TRBJ2-1 and V is TRBV18; 15 bases are a match to TRBD2. CDR1 is KGHSH and CDR2 is LQKENI in the germline V gene. This CDR3 contains 16 residues. J was trimmed by 9 bases and V by 3 bases; bases with no gene match: 6. The CDR3 here is CASSPSGLAGGGEQFF. CDR3 nucleotide sequence: TGTGCCAGCTCACCTTCGGGACTAGCGGGAGGAGGTGAGCAGTTCTTC. Using reference TRBV18 and TRBJ2-1 for the parts outside the CDR3, the full variable domain is NAGVMQNPRHLVRRRGQEARLRCSPMKGHSHVYWYRQLPEEGLKFMVYLQKENIIDESGMPKERFSAEFPKEGPSILRIQQVVRGDSAAYFCASSPSGLAGGGEQFFGPGTRLTVL.

This rearrangement joins TRBV4-3 to TRBJ1-5; D unresolved. Trimming cost V 5 bases and J 8 bases, with 16 bases left between them. The CDR3 loop spans 14 amino acids. Germline V gives CDR1 LGHNA, CDR2 YSLEER. CDR3 in DNA: TGCGCCAGCAGCGTCGATGGGGTTGGGGAGCCCCAGCATTTT. Translation gives CASSVDGVGEPQHF.

The J gene is TRBJ2-2, the V gene TRBV6-1, with TRBD2 identical over 8 bases. CDR1 is MNHNS and CDR2 is SASEGT in the germline V gene. The CDR3 has 14 amino acids. V dropped 5 bases and J dropped 3; count of bases not matched to a gene: 2. DNA for the CDR3: TGTGCCAGCAGTCCGACTAGCGACACCGGGGAGCTGTTTTTT. It encodes CASSPTSDTGELFF.